The following is a TCR beta chain sequence with its context. As yet, its antigen is unknown. The CDR3 has 12 residues. Deletions cut 3 bases from V and 11 bases from J, with 13 bases between. CDR1 and CDR2 (germline): MDHEN, SYDVKM. This sample is part of a study of long-term antiretroviral therapy in people with HIV. General study points: Specimen acquisition occurred between about 2003 and 2017, potentially under older ART regimens.

Researchers ran immunoSEQ v3.0 at survey level. Here immunoSEQ multiplex PCR was the method, and the copy in TCRdb shows in-frame clones only, minus some. The sample lists tens of thousands of clones; around 83% were seen once. This TCR came from a man aged 45-65 years with HIV. The V call is TRBV28, the J call TRBJ1-1; D is unresolved. This material consisted of unsorted PBMCs, taken 3 years after starting antiretroviral therapy. CDR3 region: CASSLEGSGAFF. The CDR3, as DNA: TGTGCCAGCAGTTTGGAAGGTAGCGGGGCTTTCTTT.